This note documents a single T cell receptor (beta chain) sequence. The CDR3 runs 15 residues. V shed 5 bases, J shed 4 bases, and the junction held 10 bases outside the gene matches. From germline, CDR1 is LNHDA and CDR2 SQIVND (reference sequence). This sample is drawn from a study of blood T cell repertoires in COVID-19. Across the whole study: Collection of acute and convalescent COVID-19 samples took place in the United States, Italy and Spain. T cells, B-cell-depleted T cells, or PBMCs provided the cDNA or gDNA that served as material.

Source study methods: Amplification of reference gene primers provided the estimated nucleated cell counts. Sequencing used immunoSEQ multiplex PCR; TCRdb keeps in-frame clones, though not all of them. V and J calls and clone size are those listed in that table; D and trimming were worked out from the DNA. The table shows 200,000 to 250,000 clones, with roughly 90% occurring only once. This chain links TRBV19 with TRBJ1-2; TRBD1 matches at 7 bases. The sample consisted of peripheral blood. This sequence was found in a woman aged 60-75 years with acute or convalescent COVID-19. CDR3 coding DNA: TGTGCCAGTAGTGTCAGCCGGGACAGAACCTATGGCTACACCTTC. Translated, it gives CASSVSRDRTYGYTF.